A single sample gave rise to the 14 T cell receptor beta chains below, sequenced in a study of blood T cell repertoires in COVID-19. Measured with immunoSEQ multiplex PCR; TCRdb has only the in-frame clones, and not every one. This table holds roughly 47,000 clones, around nine tenths found once. Sample: peripheral blood. Receptors were obtained from a man aged 45-60 years with acute or convalescent COVID-19.

The CDR3 DNA reads TGCAGCGTCTCAGTAGCGGGGGGGCCCTACGAGCAGTACTTC. It codes for CSVSVAGGPYEQYF. The chain recombines TRBV29-1 with TRBJ2-7, with 11 bases that match TRBD2. This CDR3 is 14 amino acids long. CDR1 is SQVTM, CDR2 ANQGSEA, per germline. V lost 6 bases to trimming and J lost 2 bases; unmatched junction nucleotides: 6.

The chain joins TRBV10-3 to TRBJ2-7; 13 positions match TRBD2. J gave up 6 bases and V 7 bases, and 6 bases lay outside the gene matches. CDR1 and CDR2 (germline): ENHRY, SYGVKD. The CDR3 is made up of 14 amino acids. This CDR3 reads CAIKGGLAGFEQYF. CDR3 sequence (DNA): TGTGCCATCAAGGGGGGACTAGCGGGATTCGAGCAGTACTTC.

This sequence joins TRBV5-5 and TRBJ1-5; no clear D gene. The V gene's germline CDR1 is SGHKS and CDR2 YYEKEE (reference sequence). The V end lost 0 bases, the J end lost 6 bases, and 10 bases lay between the germline ends. CDR3 length equals 14 residues. In DNA, the CDR3 is TGTGCCAGCAGCTTGGTGCCAGAGGGTCAGCCCCAGCATTTT. Its protein product is CASSLVPEGQPQHF.

CDR3 loop: CASSLSGGETQYF. The CDR3 DNA is TGTGCCAGCAGCTTGTCGGGGGGGGAGACCCAGTACTTC. This chain joins TRBV7-2 and TRBJ2-5, with 8 bases that match TRBD2. Germline V gene data show CDR1 as SGHTA and CDR2 as FQGNSA. V shed 3 bases, J shed 5 bases, and the junction held 2 bases outside the gene matches. There are 13 residues in the CDR3.

The chain employs TRBV7-3 and TRBJ1-1; a weak D match, TRBD1 (6 bases). CDR3 size: 15 residues. Trimming pared 2 bases from V and 1 base from J, leaving 11 bases between. Germline V gene lookup returns CDR1 SGHTA and CDR2 FQGTGA. In nucleotides, the CDR3 is TGTGCCAGCAGCTTATTTGGGACACAGAACACTGAAGCTTTCTTT. This translates into CASSLFGTQNTEAFF.

The rearrangement joins TRBV3-1 (or the pseudogene TRBV3-2) to TRBJ1-6; 7 bases match TRBD1. Germline trimming cut 0 bases from V and 9 bases from J; bases unmatched to any gene: 5. CDR1 LGHDT and CDR2 YNNKEL come from the germline V gene (reference sequence). CDR3 size: 15 residues. The CDR3 here is CASSQDRSGGSPLHF. CDR3 bases: TGTGCCAGCAGCCAAGACAGGTCAGGGGGTTCACCCCTCCACTTT.

This clone was observed a single time. The V and J genes are TRBV7-8 and TRBJ1-3; perhaps TRBD1 as D (6 bases). This CDR3 comprises 14 residues. Trimming cost V 4 bases and J 2 bases, with 9 bases left between them. Germline V gives CDR1 SGHVS, CDR2 FQNEAQ. The CDR3 protein is CASSSNRAGNTIYF. Written as DNA, the CDR3 is TGTGCCAGCAGCTCTAACAGGGCTGGAAACACCATATATTTT.

The J gene is TRBJ2-3, the V gene TRBV6-4, with 9 bases that match TRBD2. CDR3 length: 15 amino acids. The germline gives CDR1 MRHNA, CDR2 SNTAGT. V lost 5 bases to trimming and J lost 2 bases; unmatched junction nucleotides: 5. The CDR3 nucleotides read TGTGCCAGCAGTTCTGGCGGGAGGGCCACAGATACGCAGTATTTT. Translation gives CASSSGGRATDTQYF.

The V call is TRBV5-6, the J call TRBJ2-1; TRBD2 agrees at 11 bases. The V and J ends lost 4 bases and 7 bases, in that order; junction bases with no gene match: 7. The V gene's germline CDR1 is SGHDT and CDR2 YYEEEE. The CDR3 extends over 15 amino acids. The CDR3 DNA sequence: TGTGCCAGCAGCAATAGCGGGGGGGCGGAGAATGAGCAGTTCTTC. Its translation: CASSNSGGAENEQFF.

The rearrangement joins TRBV6-5 to TRBJ1-1; tentatively, D is TRBD1 (5 bases). The V end lost 6 bases, the J end lost 0 bases, and 14 bases lay between the germline ends. CDR3 length equals 15 residues. Germline loops: CDR1 MNHEY, CDR2 SVGAGI. DNA for the CDR3: TGTGCCAGCAGATTTAGGGAGGGGATGAACACTGAAGCTTTCTTT. This gives the protein CASRFREGMNTEAFF.

The chain combines TRBV3-1 (or the pseudogene TRBV3-2) with TRBJ1-1; no reliable D call. The CDR3 is made up of 12 amino acids. The ends were cut back, 4 bases at V and 3 bases at J, with 6 bases in the middle. In germline, CDR1 is LGHDT, CDR2 YNNKEL (reference sequence). The CDR3 DNA follows: TGTGCCAGCAGCCCCGGGTACACTGAAGCTTTCTTT. It translates to CASSPGYTEAFF.

This clone was recorded a few times. The chain carries TRBV5-1 and TRBJ1-1; unclear D gene. This CDR3 region has 14 residues. The V gene lost 1 base and the J gene lost 4 bases, with 11 bases spanning the gap. CDR1 is SGHRS, CDR2 YFSETQ, per germline. The CDR3 sequence is CASSLLVGFTEAFF. In nucleotides, the CDR3 is TGCGCCAGCAGCTTGTTAGTCGGTTTCACTGAAGCTTTCTTT.

For the CDR3, the DNA is TGTGCCACCAGCCCAGCGGGGACGGCAGATACGCAGTATTTT. Amino acid sequence: CATSPAGTADTQYF. V is TRBV15 and J is TRBJ2-3; 7 nucleotides line up with TRBD2. Looked up from germline, CDR1 is LNHNV and CDR2 is YYDKDF (reference sequence). V was clipped by 5 bases and J by 4 bases; unmatched bases: 6. CDR3 length equals 14 residues.

V usage is TRBV6-7 and J usage is TRBJ1-2; D perhaps matches TRBD1 (6 bases). TRBV6-7 qualifies as an ORF whose function is uncertain. The CDR3 runs 14 residues. V dropped 2 bases and J dropped 1 base, with 8 bases sitting between them. CDR3 coding DNA: TGTGCCAGCAGTTACCACAGGGTTAACTATGGCTACACCTTC. Translating gives CASSYHRVNYGYTF.